These 4 T cell receptor beta chains originate from one sample sequenced in a study of identical twins (dated by TCRdb to about 2016). Library preparation was by 5' RACE. Sequencing was performed on an Illumina HiSeq 2000. Through fastp at Q25 and MiXCR, TCRdb rebuilt clones from the public reads, retaining in-frame beta chains. Entries that share a CDR3 protein sequence are merged under the most common genes and DNA. The sample contains fewer than 250,000 distinct CDR3 sequences, around 7.6% of them found a single time. The top ten clones comprise around 5.4% of the sample. This same sample was also part of a study on yellow fever vaccine responses in identical twins.

Sequencing was done on a sample of CD8+ T cells sorted from blood. Receptors originate from a woman aged 18-30 years in good health.

This clonotype was recorded a few times. V is TRBV20-1 and J is TRBJ2-6, with 7 bases identical to TRBD1. The CDR3 totals 15 residues. Germline V gene sequence: CDR1 DFQATT, CDR2 SNEGSKA (reference sequence). V trimming: 3 bases; J trimming: 2 bases; junction bases outside the gene matches: 4. The CDR3 reads CSARPQGAGANVLTF. In DNA, the CDR3 is TGCAGTGCTAGGCCTCAGGGGGCTGGGGCCAACGTCCTGACTTTC.

This clonotype was observed once. This chain joins TRBV7-6 and TRBJ2-2; 14 bases align to TRBD2. The CDR3 is 17 residues long. Trimming cost V 5 bases and J 6 bases; bases outside gene matches: 8. From germline, CDR1 is SGHVS and CDR2 FNYEAQ. The CDR3, as DNA: TGTGCCAGCAGCCCGACTAGCGGGGGGGCCTTTGCCGGGGAGCTGTTTTTT. Translated: CASSPTSGGAFAGELFF.

The rearrangement joins TRBV25-1 to TRBJ2-2; D call uncertain. The CDR3 sequence is 14 residues long. V lost 3 bases to trimming and J lost 3 bases, with 8 bases between them. Looked up from germline, CDR1 is MGHDK and CDR2 is SYGVNS. The CDR3 region has the DNA TGTGCCAGCAGTGACCAGCCGGACACCGGGGAGCTGTTTTTT. As protein: CASSDQPDTGELFF.

The chain employs TRBV7-6 and TRBJ1-5; 8 bases match TRBD1. Per the germline V gene, CDR1 is SGHVS and CDR2 is FNYEAQ. V shed 5 bases and J 2 bases; nucleotides not matched to a gene: 5. There are 15 residues in the CDR3. CDR3 sequence: CASSRDRHGNQPQHF. The CDR3 coding sequence is TGTGCCAGCAGCCGGGACAGGCATGGCAATCAGCCCCAGCATTTT. The full variable domain, its missing parts supplied by reference TRBV7-6 and TRBJ1-5, is GAGVSQSPRYKVTKRGQDVALRCDPISGHVSLYWYRQALGQGPEFLTYFNYEAQQDKSGLPNDRFSAERPEGSISTLTIQRTEQRDSAMYRCASSRDRHGNQPQHFGDGTRLSIL.